These 18 T cell receptor beta chains came from one sample sequenced in a study of human T cells and chemical hapten exposure. Specified time point: pre-sensitization, week 0. This sample's treatment: therapeutic diphenylcyclopropenone sensitization with weekly scalp DPC. TCRdb ran MiXCR on the RACE reads and lists one entry per CDR3 protein. The repertoire holds more than 150,000 distinct CDR3 sequences, with roughly 30% as singletons. The sequenced sample was whole blood, obtained in connection with sensitization to the hapten diphenylcyclopropenone (DPC). Source of these receptors: a woman aged 25 to 45 with alopecia areata. Some clones in this sample may be carry-over from other donors' samples.

This clonotype was seen ten or more times. The V and J genes are TRBV6-2 or TRBV6-3 and TRBJ1-2; D is possibly TRBD1 (5 bases). V lost 7 bases and J 3 bases, leaving 9 bases between the germline ends. The germline CDR1 and CDR2 sequences are MNHEY and SVGEGT. The CDR3 consists of 12 residues. The CDR3 here is CASMGGDYGYTF. The CDR3 DNA follows: TGTGCCAGCATGGGAGGGGACTATGGCTACACCTTC.

The CDR3 DNA sequence: TGTGCCAGCAGACCGGGAGGAGACACAGATACGCAGTATTTT. Residues: CASRPGGDTDTQYF. The chain recombines TRBV6-2 or TRBV6-3 with TRBJ2-3, with 7 bases that match TRBD2. CDR3 length: 14 amino acids. CDR1 is MNHEY and CDR2 is SVGEGT in the germline V gene. The ends lost 6 bases at V and 2 bases at J; junction bases unmatched: 5.

The chain joins TRBV28 to TRBJ2-2, with 16 bases matching TRBD2. The CDR3 consists of 17 residues. CDR1 MDHEN and CDR2 SYDVKM come from the germline V gene. J lost 6 bases, V lost 0 bases, and 1 base had no gene match. CDR3 residues: CASSLWGLAGGPGELFF. DNA of the CDR3: TGTGCCAGCAGTTTATGGGGACTAGCGGGGGGGCCCGGGGAGCTGTTTTTT.

V usage is TRBV29-1 and J usage is TRBJ2-7, with D possibly matching TRBD2 (5 bases). V gave up 6 bases and J gave up 6 bases, with 12 bases separating them. The germline V gene encodes CDR1 SQVTM and CDR2 ANQGSEA. The CDR3 has 11 residues. The chain's CDR3 is CSVRDRREQYF. CDR3 DNA: TGCAGCGTCCGGGATCGACGCGAGCAGTACTTC.

In its sample, this clonotype was seen a few times. V and J are TRBV6-2 or TRBV6-3 and TRBJ2-1; D perhaps matches TRBD2 (8 bases). The CDR3 covers 16 residues. V lost 6 bases, J lost 4 bases, and 19 bases lay in between. Germline loops: CDR1 MNHEY, CDR2 SVGEGT. For the CDR3, the DNA is TGTGCCAGCAGAGGGGGCATAGCGGGGACTTACAATGAGCAGTTCTTC. Its translation is CASRGGIAGTYNEQFF.

There are a few counts of this clonotype. Here the CDR3 reads CASSLLWGTEAFF. DNA for the CDR3: TGTGCCAGCAGTTTATTATGGGGGACTGAAGCTTTCTTT. The chain combines TRBV27 with TRBJ1-1, with TRBD1 as a possible D gene (5 bases). The CDR3 has 13 amino acids. V gave up 1 base and J gave up 5 bases, with 8 bases separating them. Germline CDR1 MNHEY, CDR2 SMNVEV (reference sequence).

The genes are TRBV29-1 and TRBJ2-2, with 10 bases fitting TRBD2. This CDR3 region has 15 residues. The germline CDR1 and CDR2 sequences are SQVTM and ANQGSEA. The J segment lost 7 bases and the V segment lost 4 bases, leaving 9 bases of the junction unmatched. The CDR3 nucleotides are TGCAGCGTTGCTTTGCTAGCGGGAGCATTCGGGGAGCTGTTTTTT. Protein: CSVALLAGAFGELFF.

The rearrangement joins TRBV7-2 to TRBJ1-1; TRBD1 matches 11 bases. CDR3 length: 15 residues. Germline CDR1 and CDR2: SGHTA and FQGNSA. V lost 5 bases, J lost 10 bases, and 12 bases stayed unmatched. The CDR3 spells CASSPPGQGGEGAFF. CDR3 bases: TGTGCCAGCAGCCCCCCGGGACAGGGGGGCGAAGGAGCTTTCTTT.

This clonotype was counted between two and nine times. The CDR3 protein is CSVVEGTGGGKLFF. The CDR3 DNA follows: TGCAGCGTTGTAGAGGGGACAGGGGGAGGAAAACTGTTTTTT. The chain uses TRBV29-1 and TRBJ1-4; 11 bases align to TRBD1. V was pared by 4 bases and J by 10 bases, with 8 bases of the junction left unmatched. Germline CDR1 and CDR2: SQVTM and ANQGSEA. This CDR3 is 14 amino acids long.

V usage is TRBV20-1 and J usage is TRBJ2-2; TRBD2 agrees at 10 bases. The germline V gene has CDR1 DFQATT and CDR2 SNEGSKA (reference sequence). The CDR3 spans 15 residues. The V segment lost 3 bases and the J segment 6 bases; nucleotides outside the gene matches: 7. The CDR3 region is CSARDLAGEPGELFF. The CDR3 DNA is TGCAGTGCTAGGGATCTAGCGGGAGAGCCCGGGGAGCTGTTTTTT.

This clonotype has ten or more counts. This chain uses TRBV3-1 with TRBJ2-7, with TRBD1 identical over 8 bases. The V and J ends lost 4 bases and 8 bases, in that order; junction bases with no gene match: 7. The germline V gene encodes CDR1 LGHDT and CDR2 YNNKEL (reference sequence). The CDR3 is 13 residues long. The CDR3 DNA reads as TGTGCCAGCAGCCCCGGGACAGGCATCAAGCAGTACTTC. Amino acids: CASSPGTGIKQYF.

This sequence joins TRBV28 and TRBJ1-5; D ambiguous. The V gene's germline CDR1 is MDHEN and CDR2 SYDVKM. The CDR3 has 14 amino acids. V was shortened by 2 bases and J by 0 bases, with 5 bases between the two germline ends. In nucleotides, the CDR3 is TGTGCCAGCAGTTTACGGGTTAGCAATCAGCCCCAGCATTTT. It codes for CASSLRVSNQPQHF.

The chain links TRBV28 to TRBJ2-3, with TRBD2 as a possible D gene (7 bases). Germline CDR1 and CDR2: MDHEN and SYDVKM. The CDR3 extends over 14 amino acids. Trimming took 7 bases from V and 5 from J, leaving 16 bases between them. CDR3 bases: TGTGCCAGCATAGGCGGGGGCCCTCTAGATACGCAGTATTTT. Translating gives CASIGGGPLDTQYF.

This chain links TRBV18 with TRBJ1-1; TRBD1 agrees at 7 bases. The CDR3 length is 15 residues. V dropped 5 bases and J dropped 1; count of bases not matched to a gene: 7. Germline CDR1 KGHSH, CDR2 LQKENI. Here the CDR3 DNA reads TGTGCCAGCTCATCACAGGGGAAGGGGAACACTGAAGCTTTCTTT. Protein sequence: CASSSQGKGNTEAFF. The entire variable domain, with the rest obtained from reference TRBV18 and TRBJ1-1, is as follows: NAGVMQNPRHLVRRRGQEARLRCSPMKGHSHVYWYRQLPEEGLKFMVYLQKENIIDESGMPKERFSAEFPKEGPSILRIQQVVRGDSAAYFCASSSQGKGNTEAFFGQGTRLTVV.

This clonotype was seen a few times. This chain links TRBV18 with TRBJ1-1; a weak D match, TRBD1 (6 bases). CDR1 is KGHSH, CDR2 LQKENI, per germline. Trimming cost V 0 bases and J 5 bases, with 19 bases left between them. The CDR3 has 17 residues. CDR3: CASSPPSAGAGRTEAFF. CDR3 bases: TGTGCCAGCTCACCACCGTCGGCAGGGGCCGGGAGGACTGAAGCTTTCTTT.

This clonotype turned up a few times. This sequence joins TRBV14 and TRBJ2-1, with 9 bases matching TRBD2. Per germline, CDR1 SGHDN and CDR2 FVKESK. This CDR3 is built from 16 residues. Trimming took 0 bases from V and 7 from J; bases not matched to a gene: 7. The CDR3 nucleotides are TGTGCCAGCAGCCAAGAAGGAGTTCTAGCGGGAAATGAGCAGTTCTTC. Protein: CASSQEGVLAGNEQFF.

This clonotype appeared a few times. The V gene is TRBV20-1, the J gene TRBJ2-7; 7 nucleotides line up with TRBD1. Germline loops: CDR1 DFQATT, CDR2 SNEGSKA (reference sequence). This CDR3 is 16 amino acids long. With V trimmed by 1 base and J by 1 base, 10 bases remained unmatched. The CDR3 DNA follows: TGCAGTGCTAGAGGGTGGGCAGGGACAGTTTCCTACGAGCAGTACTTC. It yields the protein CSARGWAGTVSYEQYF.

J is TRBJ1-1 and V is TRBV2; maybe TRBD1 (5 bases). The CDR3 has 13 residues. Germline CDR1 SNHLY, CDR2 FYNNEI. Trimming stripped 3 bases from V and 2 bases from J, with 7 bases between. CDR3 amino acids: CASSEGVNTEAFF. The CDR3 region has the DNA TGTGCCAGCAGTGAGGGGGTAAACACTGAAGCTTTCTTT. The whole variable domain, remainder taken from reference TRBV2 and TRBJ1-1, is EPEVTQTPSHQVTQMGQEVILRCVPISNHLYFYWYRQILGQKVEFLVSFYNNEISEKSEIFDDQFSVERPDGSNFTLKIRSTKLEDSAMYFCASSEGVNTEAFFGQGTRLTVV.